This T cell receptor (beta chain) originates from a study of cytomegalovirus exposure and HLA in healthy donors. At the level of the study: About 180 million T cells yielded 100 million or so unique TCR beta sequences in earlier analysis.

This CDR3 contains 15 residues. The germline V gene encodes CDR1 ENHRY and CDR2 SYGVKD. V lost 1 base, J lost 7 bases, and 6 bases stayed unmatched. Comment on this clone: Its cognate antigen is unknown.

The study's findings and limits: In vitro data verified a few CMV-associated chains as specific for CMV antigens.

PCR amplification relied on 60 Vbeta primers (plus 13 Jbeta primers). Method: immunoSEQ multiplex PCR; TCRdb's copy keeps in-frame clones and lacks some. The repertoire includes tens of thousands of clones, nearly 80% of them detected once, and roughly 6% sits in the top ten. Sequencing input: PBMCs. The rearrangement links TRBV10-3 to TRBJ2-3; TRBD2 matches 9 bases. The source of this sequence is a female donor in good health and CMV-seronegative. The CDR3 sequence: CAISEFSGRSNTQYF. The CDR3 DNA reads TGTGCCATCAGTGAGTTCAGCGGGAGGTCGAATACGCAGTATTTT.